These 13 T cell receptor beta chains came from one sample sequenced in a study of T cell clonality in common variable immunodeficiency (dated by TCRdb to between 2015 and 2017). Library method: the immunoSEQ multiplex PCR assay. This is the immuneACCESS table as TCRdb keeps it, with only in-frame sequences that have V and J called. A part of the clones is gone; compared with another copy, unresolved V genes explain less than half, and the rest is unexplained. For this sample, fewer than 40,000 clones appear and none is a singleton. The ten most abundant clones make up 5.5% to 7% of the sample. No antigen has been assigned to these receptors. General study outcomes and caveats: CVID TCRbeta sequences reportedly showed fewer deletions and N-nucleotide insertions and lacked highly modified clones with 13 or more V deletions.

Material for sequencing was peripheral blood mononuclear cells. These receptor sequences come from a human donor with common variable immunodeficiency.

Comment on this clone: The read finishes 3 residues shy of the CDR3 end, and the germline J gene is used to complete it. The V gene is TRBV5-1, the J gene TRBJ2-5; possibly TRBD2 for D (6 bases). In germline, CDR1 is SGHRS, CDR2 YFSETQ. Trimming took off 4 bases at V and 4 bases at J, with 14 bases between the two ends. CDR3 length: 14 amino acids. CDR3 bases read: TGCGCCAGCAGCCGGGGACTGGGTGGAGAGACC. This translates into CASSRGLGGET. The whole CDR3 region reads CASSRGLGGETQYF. Full variable domain (outside the CDR3, taken from reference TRBV5-1 and TRBJ2-5): KAGVTQTPRYLIKTRGQQVTLSCSPISGHRSVSWYQQTPGQGLQFLFEYFSETQRNKGNFPGRFSGRQFSNSRSEMNVSTLELGDSALYLCASSRGLGGETQYFGPGTRLLVL.

With respect to this clone: The read ends 3 residues before the CDR3 terminus; that terminus is restored from the germline J gene. This chain joins TRBV18 and TRBJ2-5, with 8 bases matching TRBD2. This CDR3 contains 14 residues. V shed 0 bases, J shed 4 bases, and the junction held 1 base outside the gene matches. Germline CDR1 reads KGHSH; CDR2 reads LQKENI. CDR3 amino acids: CASSPPLAGETQYF. CDR3 DNA (partial): TGTGCCAGCTCACCACCGCTAGCGGGAGAGACC.

This clone was counted ten times or more. The CDR3 end is not reached by the read, which stops 3 residues before it; the germline J gene fills it in. The J gene is TRBJ2-3, the V gene TRBV20-1, with 14 bases lining up with TRBD2. This CDR3 region has 15 residues. J was trimmed by 4 bases and V by 6 bases; bases with no gene match: 6. CDR1 DFQATT and CDR2 SNEGSKA come from the germline V gene (reference sequence). Partial CDR3 DNA: TGCAGTGCGCCCAGACTAGCGGGAGGGCCAGATACG. It specifies CSAPRLAGGPDT. The CDR3, in full, reads CSAPRLAGGPDTQYF.

This clone was counted a few times. The read terminates 3 residues ahead of where the CDR3 ends, so the germline J gene completes it. The J gene is TRBJ2-7, the V gene TRBV5-6, with 7 bases that match TRBD1. The ends lost 4 bases at V and 2 bases at J; junction bases unmatched: 3. The CDR3 is 13 amino acids. Germline V CDR1 and CDR2: SGHDT, YYEEEE. CDR3 amino acids: CASSHDRAYEQYF. The CDR3 DNA, read in part, is TGTGCCAGCAGCCATGACAGGGCCTACGAG.

This clone is termed medium-sized. The read ends 3 residues shy of where the CDR3 ends; the end is completed using the germline J gene. This chain connects TRBV30 to TRBJ1-1; D not certain. The CDR3 totals 13 residues. The germline gives CDR1 GTSNPN, CDR2 SVGIG (reference sequence). Trimming left V 4 bases short and J 5 bases short, with 14 bases between. The part of the CDR3 DNA that was read is TGTGCCTGGACGATTTCGGGGTGGACTGAA. Translation gives CAWTISGWTE. The CDR3 reads in full as CAWTISGWTEAFF.

About this clone itself: The CDR3 end is not reached by the read, which stops 3 residues before it; the germline J gene fills it in. The V call is TRBV7-8, the J call TRBJ2-1, with D unclear. The CDR3 is 11 residues long. Germline CDR1 SGHVS, CDR2 FQNEAQ. Trimming removed 2 bases from V and 6 bases from J, with 2 bases in between. CDR3 amino acids: CASSLLNEQFF. CDR3 bases read: TGTGCCAGCAGCTTACTCAATGAG.

Concerning this clone itself: The CDR3 end lies 3 residues beyond the end of the read and is filled in from the germline J gene. The rearrangement links TRBV7-9 to TRBJ2-3, with a tentative D call TRBD2 (6 bases). The V and J ends lost 1 base and 2 bases respectively, with 7 bases between them. The CDR3 loop spans 14 amino acids. CDR1 and CDR2 (germline): SEHNR, FQNEAQ (reference sequence). The covered CDR3 bases are TGTGCCAGCAGCTTAGGACTAGACACAGATACG. It specifies CASSLGLDTDT. The full CDR3 is CASSLGLDTDTQYF.

As to this clone: The CDR3 goes on 3 residues after the read ends, and that part is filled in from the germline J gene. The chain couples TRBV7-3 to TRBJ2-3; the D gene is possibly TRBD2 (6 bases). V shed 7 bases and J shed 3 bases, with 14 bases lying between them. Per the germline V gene, CDR1 is SGHTA and CDR2 is FQGTGA. The CDR3 length is 14 residues. CDR3 DNA (partial): TGTGCCAGCAATCCGGGCCGGGGGACAGATACG. Translated, it gives CASNPGRGTDT. Given in full, the CDR3 is CASNPGRGTDTQYF.

In the case of this clone: The CDR3 end falls 3 residues outside the read, so it is completed with the germline J gene. This chain connects TRBV7-9 to TRBJ2-1; no firm D call. V gave up 2 bases and J gave up 7 bases, with 6 bases separating them. The germline V gene encodes CDR1 SEHNR and CDR2 FQNEAQ (reference sequence). The CDR3 length is 12 residues. The CDR3 here is CASSLTRNEQFF. Partial CDR3 DNA: TGTGCCAGCAGCTTAACGAGGAATGAG.

In this sample, this clone is medium-sized. From the germline J gene comes the end of the CDR3, since the read stops 3 residues before it. The chain uses TRBV18 and TRBJ1-2; tentative D call: TRBD1 (5 bases). The CDR3 extends over 14 amino acids. V was cut by 5 bases and J by 6 bases, with 16 bases left in between. Germline lookup yields CDR1 KGHSH and CDR2 LQKENI. This chain's CDR3 is CASSTTREVHGYTF. The sequenced CDR3 bases are TGTGCCAGCTCAACCACCAGGGAGGTCCATGGC.

This clone was detected many times. The CDR3 is cut off 3 residues early in the read; its end comes from the germline J gene. The chain couples TRBV24-1 to TRBJ2-1; TRBD2 might be the D (5 bases). V lost 4 bases, J lost 4 bases, and 10 bases lay in between. The CDR3 spans 14 residues. In germline, CDR1 is KGHDR, CDR2 SFDVKD. The sequenced CDR3 bases are TGTGCCACCAGTGACATCCGACTATACAATGAG. Translated: CATSDIRLYNE. The entire CDR3 reads CATSDIRLYNEQFF.

Only a few counts were recorded for this clone. The sequenced fragment ends 3 residues before the CDR3 boundary, so the rest is inferred from the germline J gene. J is TRBJ2-7 and V is TRBV30; the D is unclear. The germline V gene encodes CDR1 GTSNPN and CDR2 SVGIG (reference sequence). The CDR3 is made up of 12 amino acids. V shed 5 bases and J shed 0 bases, with 8 bases lying between them. The covered CDR3 bases are TGTGCCTGGTCGGCTAGCTCCTACGAG. Its protein product is CAWSASSYE. The whole CDR3 protein is CAWSASSYEQYF.

A note on this clone: The read stops 3 residues short of the end of the CDR3; the missing end is completed from the germline J gene. This chain uses TRBV7-3 with TRBJ1-2; D is perhaps TRBD1 (5 bases). CDR3 size: 14 residues. Germline CDR1 is SGHTA and CDR2 is FQGTGA. Trimming pared 5 bases from V and 0 bases from J, leaving 10 bases between. Incomplete CDR3 DNA: TGTGCCAGCAGCCCCGCAGGGACTAACTATGGC. It specifies CASSPAGTNYG. The whole CDR3 is CASSPAGTNYGYTF.